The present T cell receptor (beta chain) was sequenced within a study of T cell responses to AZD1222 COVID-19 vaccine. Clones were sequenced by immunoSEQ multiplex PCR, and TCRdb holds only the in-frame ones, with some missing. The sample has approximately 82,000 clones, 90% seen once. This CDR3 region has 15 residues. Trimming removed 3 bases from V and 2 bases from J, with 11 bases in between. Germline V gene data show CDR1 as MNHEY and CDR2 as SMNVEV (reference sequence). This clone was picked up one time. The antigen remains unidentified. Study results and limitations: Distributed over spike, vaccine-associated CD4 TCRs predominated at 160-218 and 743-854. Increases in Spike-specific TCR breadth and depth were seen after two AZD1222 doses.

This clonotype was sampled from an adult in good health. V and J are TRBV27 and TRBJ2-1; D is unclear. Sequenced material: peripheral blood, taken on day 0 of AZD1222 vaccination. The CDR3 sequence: CASSFGDGAYNEQFF. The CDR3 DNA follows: TGTGCCAGCAGTTTCGGAGACGGAGCCTACAATGAGCAGTTCTTC.